Sequencing of this TCR beta chain was carried out in a study of blood T cell repertoires in COVID-19. Overall study context: T cells, B-cell-depleted T cells, or PBMCs provided the cDNA or gDNA that served as material.

CDR1 and CDR2 (germline): KGHSH, LQKENI. The CDR3 spans 17 residues. V shed 3 bases and J 6 bases; nucleotides not matched to a gene: 9. Sequencing was performed with immunoSEQ multiplex PCR; in TCRdb, only in-frame clones are kept and a portion is missing. The sample has 200,000 to 300,000 clones, roughly 83% seen once. The TCR sequence derives from a man older than 75 with acute or convalescent COVID-19. This chain links TRBV18 with TRBJ2-3; 13 positions match TRBD2. The sequenced sample consisted of peripheral blood. CDR3 in amino acids: CASSPRTSGGPRDTQYF. Here the CDR3 DNA reads TGTGCCAGCTCACCTAGGACTAGCGGGGGCCCTCGGGATACGCAGTATTTT.